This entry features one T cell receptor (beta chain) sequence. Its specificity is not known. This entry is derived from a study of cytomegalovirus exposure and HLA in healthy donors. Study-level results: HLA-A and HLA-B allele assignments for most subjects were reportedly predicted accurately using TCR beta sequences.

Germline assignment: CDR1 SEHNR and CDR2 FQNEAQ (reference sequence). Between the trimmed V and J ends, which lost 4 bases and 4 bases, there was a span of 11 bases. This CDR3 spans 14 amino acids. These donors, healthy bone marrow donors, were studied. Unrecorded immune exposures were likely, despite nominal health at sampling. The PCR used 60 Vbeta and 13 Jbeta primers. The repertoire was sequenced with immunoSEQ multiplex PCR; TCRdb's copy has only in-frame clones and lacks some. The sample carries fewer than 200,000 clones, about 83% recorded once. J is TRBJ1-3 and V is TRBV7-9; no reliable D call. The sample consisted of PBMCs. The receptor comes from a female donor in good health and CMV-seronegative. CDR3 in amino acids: CASSYTAAGNTIYF. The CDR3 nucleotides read TGTGCCAGCAGCTATACAGCCGCAGGAAACACCATATATTTT.